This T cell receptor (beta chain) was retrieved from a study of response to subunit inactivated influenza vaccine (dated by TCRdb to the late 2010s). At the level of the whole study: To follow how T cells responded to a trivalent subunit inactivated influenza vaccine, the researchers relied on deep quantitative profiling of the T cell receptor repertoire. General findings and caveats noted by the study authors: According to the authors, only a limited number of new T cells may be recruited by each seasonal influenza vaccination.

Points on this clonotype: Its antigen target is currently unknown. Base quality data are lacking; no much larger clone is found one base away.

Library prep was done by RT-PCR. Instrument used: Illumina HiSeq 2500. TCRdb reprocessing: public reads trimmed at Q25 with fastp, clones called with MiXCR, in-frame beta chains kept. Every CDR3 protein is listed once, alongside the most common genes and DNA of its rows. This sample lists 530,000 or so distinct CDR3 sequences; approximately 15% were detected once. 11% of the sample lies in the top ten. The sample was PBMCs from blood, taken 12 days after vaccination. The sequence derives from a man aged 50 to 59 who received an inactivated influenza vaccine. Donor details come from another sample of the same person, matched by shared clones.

The nucleotide sequence is given as TGCAGTGCTAGACGCCCGCTTGCAGACACAGATACGCAGTATTTT. Its product reads: CSARRPLADTDTQYF. Here the chain combines TRBV20-1 and TRBJ2-3; the D gene is unclear. As encoded in the germline V gene (reference sequence), CDR1 is DFQATT while CDR2 is SNEGSKA. The germline ends are 14 bases apart after V is trimmed by 2 bases and J by 2 bases. The CDR3 has 15 amino acids, counting the end cysteine and phenylalanine. The CDR3 DNA has 45 bases and is translated from base 1.